The clone carrying this T cell receptor beta chain has ten or more counts. Total RNA came from unfractionated whole blood. This entry is derived from a study of human T cells and chemical hapten exposure. TCRdb recomputed calls from the 5' RACE reads with MiXCR, one row per CDR3 protein. This table holds 130,000 or so distinct CDR3 sequences, 4.1% found once. Germline values: CDR1 MNHEY, CDR2 SVGEGT. There are 14 residues in the CDR3. The ends were cut back, 1 base at V and 1 base at J, with 6 bases in the middle. The gene calls are TRBV6-2 or TRBV6-3 and TRBJ2-3, with D perhaps matching TRBD2 (5 bases). The origin of this receptor is a female donor in good health. The CDR3 protein is CASSYLGGTDTQYF. DNA for the CDR3: TGTGCCAGCAGTTACTTGGGAGGCACAGATACGCAGTATTTT.